This T cell receptor beta chain was obtained from a study of OX40 agonist ivuxolimab in advanced cancers. In germline, CDR1 is SGHDT, CDR2 YYEEEE. After removal of 0 bases from V and 2 bases from J, the junction contained 2 bases not matched to a gene. This CDR3 spans 15 amino acids. The protocol was immunoSEQ multiplex PCR, while the TCRdb copy is restricted to in-frame clones and leaves out a portion. The sample holds about 6,500 clones, around 75% seen once. The chain carries TRBV5-6 and TRBJ2-1; TRBD1 matches at 7 bases. The sequence came from an adult with an advanced solid tumor such as melanoma, head and neck, liver or kidney cancer. Material: CD4+ or CD8+ T cells sorted from blood, obtained in a trial of the OX40 agonist ivuxolimab. CDR3 in amino acids: CASSLAGQTYNEQFF. The DNA for the CDR3 is TGTGCCAGCAGCTTGGCGGGACAGACCTACAATGAGCAGTTCTTC.